One sample yielded the 21 T cell receptor beta chains listed below, sequenced in a study of T cells after somatic rescue of genetic block. Profiled with immunoSEQ multiplex PCR; TCRdb holds only in-frame clones, not every one. This sample carries 50,000 to 60,000 clones, around 96% of them seen once, and the ten largest clones take under 0.095%. The specimen was peripheral blood mononuclear cells (PBMCs). These receptor sequences come from a child under two years old.

This chain joins TRBV12-1 and TRBJ2-7; the table's D call, TRBD2, has no DNA check behind it. TRBV12-1 is designated a pseudogene. This CDR3 contains 14 residues. The chain's CDR3 is CASSWTSGSYEQYF. Written as DNA, the CDR3 is TGTGCCAGCAGCTGGACTAGCGGCTCCTACGAGCAGTACTTC.

The chain couples TRBV7-9 to TRBJ2-1; D is ambiguous. Trimming shortened V by 1 base and J by 8 bases, and 9 bases separated the two germline ends. This CDR3 comprises 13 residues. The germline V gene encodes CDR1 SEHNR and CDR2 FQNEAQ (reference sequence). CDR3 amino acids: CASSLVTADEQFF. The CDR3 nucleotides are TGTGCCAGCAGCTTAGTTACGGCGGATGAGCAGTTCTTC.

The J gene is TRBJ1-5, the V gene TRBV7-9; 9 nucleotides align to TRBD1. The CDR3 sequence is 14 residues long. Germline lookup yields CDR1 SEHNR and CDR2 FQNEAQ (reference sequence). V shed 5 bases and J 2 bases; nucleotides not matched to a gene: 1. CDR3 coding DNA: TGTGCCAGCAGCCGGACAGGGGGCAATCAGCCCCAGCATTTT. It specifies CASSRTGGNQPQHF. Filled out from reference TRBV7-9 and TRBJ1-5, the complete variable domain reads DTGVSQNPRHKITKRGQNVTFRCDPISEHNRLYWYRQTLGQGPEFLTYFQNEAQLEKSRLLSDRFSAERPKGSFSTLEIQRTEQGDSAMYLCASSRTGGNQPQHFGDGTRLSIL.

The V call is TRBV12-5, the J call TRBJ1-5; a possible D gene is TRBD1 (6 bases). The CDR3 extends over 14 amino acids. From germline, CDR1 is LGHNT and CDR2 FRNRAP. V lost 1 base to trimming and J lost 2 bases, with 6 bases between them. In DNA, the CDR3 is TGTGCTAGTGGTTTGGGACAGGGCAATCAGCCCCAGCATTTT. Amino acids: CASGLGQGNQPQHF.

The genes are TRBV10-3 and TRBJ1-2; tentatively, D is TRBD1 (5 bases). V lost 5 bases and J lost 8, with 15 bases in between. CDR3 length equals 13 residues. Germline CDR1 is ENHRY and CDR2 is SYGVKD. The CDR3 DNA sequence: TGTGCCATCAGTCCCTCCGGGGACCGCGGCTACACCTTC. This translates into CAISPSGDRGYTF.

V usage is TRBV2 and J usage is TRBJ1-3, with 7 bases matching TRBD1. CDR1 is SNHLY, CDR2 FYNNEI, per germline. This CDR3 has 15 residues. After removal of 5 bases from V and 0 bases from J, the junction contained 4 bases not matched to a gene. The CDR3 protein is CASSLDRVSGNTIYF. Written as DNA, the CDR3 is TGTGCCAGCAGTCTTGACAGGGTCTCTGGAAACACCATATATTTT.

The chain has TRBV19 and TRBJ2-5; 8 nucleotides agree with TRBD2. V lost 1 base to trimming and J lost 1 base; unmatched junction nucleotides: 8. The CDR3 loop spans 17 amino acids. Germline values: CDR1 LNHDA, CDR2 SQIVND (reference sequence). The chain's CDR3 is CASSIVGAGGPQETQYF. The CDR3 region has the DNA TGTGCCAGTAGTATAGTTGGGGCGGGAGGTCCCCAAGAGACCCAGTACTTC.

The V and J genes are TRBV9 and TRBJ1-1; weak D call: TRBD1 (5 bases). V lost 3 bases and J 5 bases, leaving 11 bases between the germline ends. The germline gives CDR1 SGDLS, CDR2 YYNGEE. The CDR3 extends over 13 amino acids. The CDR3 bases are TGTGCCAGCAGCGCCCAGGGCTTGACTGAAGCTTTCTTT. Translating gives CASSAQGLTEAFF.

V usage is TRBV11-2 and J usage is TRBJ2-4; 8 bases fit TRBD2. Germline V gives CDR1 SGHAT, CDR2 FQNNGV. V shed 5 bases and J 0 bases; nucleotides not matched to a gene: 3. The CDR3 consists of 15 residues. In nucleotides, the CDR3 is TGTGCCAGCAGCCGGGGGGGACTAGCCAAAAACATTCAGTACTTC. This translates into CASSRGGLAKNIQYF.

The rearrangement joins TRBV6-5 to TRBJ1-6; D unresolved. The CDR3 extends over 12 amino acids. CDR1 is MNHEY, CDR2 SVGAGI, per germline. The V end lost 2 bases, the J end lost 7 bases, and 3 bases lay between the germline ends. The CDR3 region has the DNA TGTGCCAGCAGTTACAGGAATTCACCCCTCCACTTT. Translating gives CASSYRNSPLHF.

This clone appeared once. This chain joins TRBV28 and TRBJ1-6; D call uncertain. CDR3 length equals 14 residues. The germline CDR1 and CDR2 sequences are MDHEN and SYDVKM. The V end lost 7 bases, the J end lost 3 bases, and 10 bases lay between the germline ends. The CDR3 loop is CASILRHYNSPLHF. Here the CDR3 DNA reads TGTGCCAGCATTCTCCGACACTATAATTCACCCCTCCACTTT.

The rearrangement uses TRBV5-1 and TRBJ1-2; possible D gene TRBD1, 5 bases. The CDR3 consists of 15 residues. V was pared by 4 bases and J by 4 bases, with 17 bases between. Germline values: CDR1 SGHRS, CDR2 YFSETQ. The CDR3 region is CASSVVAGGSYGYTF. The CDR3 DNA reads TGCGCCAGCAGCGTGGTCGCGGGGGGGAGCTATGGCTACACCTTC.

As regards this clone: One end of the junction fails to match germline, which may point to a read error. This rearrangement joins TRBV29-1 to TRBJ2-5; 8 bases are a match to TRBD1. The CDR3 runs 16 residues. The V gene's germline CDR1 is SQVTM and CDR2 ANQGSEA. The CDR3 DNA reads TGCAGCTCCTATAACTGGGACAGGTTATTACAAGGGACCCAGTACTTC. Translating gives CSSYNWDRLLQGTQYF. The whole variable domain, remainder taken from reference TRBV29-1 and TRBJ2-5, is SAVISQKPSRDICQRGTSLTIQCQVDSQVTMMFWYRQQPGQSLTLIATANQGSEATYESGFVIDKFPISRPNLTFSTLTVSNMSPEDSSIYLCSSYNWDRLLQGTQYFGPGTRLLVL.

This chain links TRBV5-8 with TRBJ1-2; D might be TRBD1 (6 bases). Germline loops: CDR1 SGHTS, CDR2 YDEGEE. With 4 bases removed from V and 2 bases from J, the gap between germline ends came to 12 bases. The CDR3 length is 14 residues. CDR3 loop: CASSVTGGNYGYTF. The CDR3, as DNA: TGTGCCAGCAGCGTCACGGGGGGCAACTATGGCTACACCTTC. Supplemented by reference TRBV5-8 and TRBJ1-2, the full variable domain reads EAGVTQSPTHLIKTRGQQATLRCSPISGHTSVYWYQQALGLGLQFLLWYDEGEERNRGNFPPRFSGRQFPNYSSELNVNALELEDSALYLCASSVTGGNYGYTFGSGTRLTVV.

The rearrangement uses TRBV29-1 and TRBJ2-7; either TRBD1 or TRBD2 may supply D (5 bases each). Trimming left V 4 bases short and J 2 bases short, with 18 bases between. This CDR3 spans 15 amino acids. In germline, CDR1 is SQVTM, CDR2 ANQGSEA. The CDR3 spells CSVGPFGTTPYEQYF. In DNA form, the CDR3 reads TGCAGCGTTGGACCGTTTGGGACGACCCCCTACGAGCAGTACTTC.

The chain has TRBV4-1 and TRBJ2-1; TRBD2 aligns across 14 bases. V shed 3 bases, J shed 7 bases, and the junction held 5 bases outside the gene matches. The CDR3 has 16 residues. Germline V gene data show CDR1 as MGHRA and CDR2 as YSYEKL. CDR3 sequence: CASSHTGTSGRNEQFF. For the CDR3, the DNA is TGCGCCAGCAGCCACACCGGGACTAGCGGGAGAAATGAGCAGTTCTTC.

The genes are TRBV9 and TRBJ2-1; 8 nucleotides agree with TRBD2. The V segment lost 1 base and the J segment 10 bases; nucleotides outside the gene matches: 4. CDR3 size: 13 residues. CDR1 and CDR2 from the germline V gene are SGDLS and YYNGEE. The CDR3 spells CASSVPTSGEQFF. The CDR3 DNA is TGTGCCAGCAGCGTACCTACTAGCGGCGAGCAGTTCTTC.

As to this clone: Different DNA sequences within this sample yield the same CDR3. The CDR3 spells CASSLGGANTEAFF. DNA of the CDR3: TGTGCCAGCAGCTTAGGAGGGGCGAACACTGAAGCTTTCTTT. The chain recombines TRBV7-9 with TRBJ1-1; TRBD1 might be the D (5 bases). Germline V CDR1 and CDR2: SEHNR, FQNEAQ (reference sequence). Trimming took off 1 base at V and 1 base at J, with 7 bases between the two ends. The CDR3 runs 14 residues.

V usage is TRBV30 and J usage is TRBJ2-1; no clear D gene. The length of the CDR3 is 14 residues. Germline CDR1 is GTSNPN and CDR2 is SVGIG (reference sequence). V dropped 2 bases and J dropped 9 bases, with 17 bases sitting between them. The CDR3 sequence: CAWSSKDGLGEQFF. CDR3 coding DNA: TGTGCCTGGAGTTCAAAGGACGGTTTAGGTGAGCAGTTCTTC.

The chain joins TRBV7-2 to TRBJ1-4; unclear D gene. This CDR3 has 16 residues. Germline CDR1 and CDR2: SGHTA and FQGNSA. V was cut by 3 bases and J by 7 bases, with 18 bases left in between. The CDR3 reads CASSFLPQVGIEKLFF. The CDR3 DNA reads TGTGCCAGCAGCTTCCTTCCTCAAGTCGGGATTGAAAAACTGTTTTTT.

This clone was recorded once. This chain joins TRBV10-3 and TRBJ2-7; 9 nucleotides match TRBD1. The germline V gene has CDR1 ENHRY and CDR2 SYGVKD. The CDR3 spans 15 residues. The trim removed 5 bases at V and 2 bases at J, leaving 7 bases unmatched. Here the CDR3 reads CAISQPGQGAYEQYF. The CDR3 DNA reads as TGTGCCATCAGTCAACCGGGACAGGGAGCCTACGAGCAGTACTTC.